The 18 T cell receptor beta chains below were found in one sample sequenced in a study of blood T cell repertoires in COVID-19. The method was immunoSEQ multiplex PCR; TCRdb's version includes in-frame clones alone and lacks a portion of them. The sample contains some 300,000 clones, 89% of which appear only once. The sequenced sample was PBMCs or T cells enriched from blood (not recorded which). These receptor sequences come from a woman aged 30 to 39 who had recovered from COVID-19.

This rearrangement joins TRBV6-2 or TRBV6-3 to TRBJ2-5; no clear D. Looked up from germline, CDR1 is MNHEY and CDR2 is SVGEGT. CDR3 length equals 11 residues. Trimming left V 3 bases short and J 5 bases short, with 4 bases between. This chain's CDR3 is CASSYEETQYF. Here the CDR3 DNA reads TGTGCCAGCAGTTATGAGGAGACCCAGTACTTC.

The chain employs TRBV11-2 and TRBJ2-1, with TRBD2 identical over 11 bases. The ends lost 5 bases at V and 9 bases at J; junction bases unmatched: 18. The CDR3 extends over 18 amino acids. Germline assignment: CDR1 SGHAT and CDR2 FQNNGV. In DNA, the CDR3 is TGTGCCAGCAGCCTCCGAACCGGGACTAGCGGAAAGATTGGTGAGCAGTTCTTC. It yields the protein CASSLRTGTSGKIGEQFF.

This CDR3 reads CASSPTLAGKNTGELFF. The CDR3 nucleotides are TGTGCCAGCTCACCTACCCTAGCGGGAAAGAACACCGGGGAGCTGTTTTTT. This rearrangement joins TRBV18 to TRBJ2-2; 9 positions match TRBD2. The trim removed 3 bases at V and 1 base at J, leaving 6 bases unmatched. Germline V gene sequence: CDR1 KGHSH, CDR2 LQKENI. The CDR3 totals 17 residues.

This CDR3 is CAISGRGTSGISSYNEQFF. Written as DNA, the CDR3 is TGTGCCATCAGTGGGCGGGGGACTAGCGGGATAAGCTCCTACAATGAGCAGTTCTTC. This chain connects TRBV10-3 to TRBJ2-1, with 13 bases that match TRBD2. Per germline, CDR1 ENHRY and CDR2 SYGVKD. The CDR3 totals 19 residues. Trimming at V came to 4 bases and at J to 0 bases, leaving 9 bases not matched to a gene.

This chain connects TRBV10-3 to TRBJ2-7; D is perhaps TRBD2 (6 bases). Germline V CDR1 and CDR2: ENHRY, SYGVKD. V was trimmed by 3 bases and J by 2 bases, leaving 11 bases between them. The CDR3 sequence is 14 residues long. In nucleotides, the CDR3 is TGTGCCATCAGTGATGCGACTAGTACCTACGAGCAGTACTTC. Protein product: CAISDATSTYEQYF.

The V and J genes are TRBV19 and TRBJ1-1; 8 positions match TRBD1. V lost 2 bases, J lost 3 bases, and 5 bases stayed unmatched. This CDR3 comprises 15 residues. The germline CDR1 and CDR2 sequences are LNHDA and SQIVND (reference sequence). This chain's CDR3 is CASSINRGRDTEAFF. CDR3 coding DNA: TGTGCCAGTAGTATAAACAGGGGGAGAGACACTGAAGCTTTCTTT.

This chain joins TRBV4-1 and TRBJ1-5; no definite D call. Germline CDR1 is MGHRA and CDR2 is YSYEKL. V lost 1 base, J lost 1 base, and 14 bases lay in between. The length of the CDR3 is 17 residues. The CDR3 reads CASSQGVGRQSNQPQHF. The CDR3 DNA follows: TGCGCCAGCAGCCAAGGAGTGGGTAGACAAAGCAATCAGCCCCAGCATTTT.

V usage is TRBV30 and J usage is TRBJ1-3; unclear D gene. V was shortened by 7 bases and J by 3 bases, with 16 bases between the two germline ends. Per the germline V gene, CDR1 is GTSNPN and CDR2 is SVGIG (reference sequence). This CDR3 comprises 14 residues. The CDR3 DNA follows: TGTGCCTCGCCCCAAAACCACAGTGGAAACACCATATATTTT. It is translated as CASPQNHSGNTIYF.

V usage is TRBV10-1 and J usage is TRBJ1-1, with D perhaps TRBD1 (5 bases). CDR3 size: 14 residues. Per germline, CDR1 WNHNN and CDR2 SYGVQD (reference sequence). V was clipped by 6 bases and J by 1 base, with 12 bases between them. CDR3 amino acids: CASRQGAGNTEAFF. Here the CDR3 DNA reads TGCGCCAGCAGGCAGGGAGCGGGGAACACTGAAGCTTTCTTT.

The chain uses TRBV20-1 and TRBJ1-1; D ambiguous. Trimming pared 2 bases from V and 5 bases from J, leaving 6 bases between. The CDR3 consists of 11 residues. The germline V gene encodes CDR1 DFQATT and CDR2 SNEGSKA (reference sequence). DNA for the CDR3: TGCAGTGCTAGAAGGCGGACTGAAGCTTTCTTT. It specifies CSARRRTEAFF.

CDR3 sequence reads: CASGQDLSSYEQYF. As DNA, the CDR3 is TGTGCCAGCGGACAGGACTTAAGCTCCTACGAGCAGTACTTC. The chain has TRBV7-9 and TRBJ2-7; TRBD1 agrees at 7 bases. Trimming cost V 8 bases and J 0 bases; bases outside gene matches: 7. Per germline, CDR1 SEHNR and CDR2 FQNEAQ (reference sequence). The CDR3 extends over 14 amino acids.

The chain recombines TRBV19 with TRBJ1-4, with a possible D match to TRBD1 (5 bases). Trimming pared 6 bases from V and 3 bases from J, leaving 8 bases between. The germline gives CDR1 LNHDA, CDR2 SQIVND (reference sequence). The length of the CDR3 is 13 residues. The CDR3 here is CASSDRANEKLFF. CDR3 bases: TGTGCCAGTAGCGACAGAGCTAATGAAAAACTGTTTTTT.

The chain couples TRBV11-3 to TRBJ2-7; D remains ambiguous. Trimming took off 4 bases at V and 5 bases at J, with 15 bases between the two ends. The CDR3 is 14 amino acids. Germline CDR1 is SGHNT and CDR2 is YENEEA. The CDR3 nucleotides read TGTGCCAGCAGCTCTCGTCTAGGTAGTAACGAGCAGTACTTC. It specifies CASSSRLGSNEQYF.

This sequence joins TRBV2 and TRBJ2-3; the match to TRBD2 covers 10 bases. The germline V gene encodes CDR1 SNHLY and CDR2 FYNNEI. The CDR3 has 16 residues. With V trimmed by 6 bases and J by 4 bases, 10 bases remained unmatched. The CDR3 DNA reads as TGTGCCAGCAGGGTCGGACTAGCGGAAGAGGCAGATACGCAGTATTTT. Translation gives CASRVGLAEEADTQYF.

In this sample, this clone turned up once. J is TRBJ2-2 and V is TRBV7-9; 11 bases fit TRBD2. In germline, CDR1 is SEHNR, CDR2 FQNEAQ (reference sequence). V lost 6 bases to trimming and J lost 6 bases; unmatched junction nucleotides: 6. The length of the CDR3 is 15 residues. CDR3 sequence reads: CASRKLAGDPGELFF. The CDR3 bases are TGTGCCAGCAGGAAACTAGCGGGAGATCCCGGGGAGCTGTTTTTT.

The V and J genes are TRBV25-1 and TRBJ2-7; 8 bases match TRBD2. V gave up 5 bases and J gave up 6 bases; unmatched junction bases: 9. Per the germline V gene, CDR1 is MGHDK and CDR2 is SYGVNS. The CDR3 length is 14 residues. CDR3 region: CASSKGLVYGEQYF. The CDR3 nucleotides are TGTGCCAGCAGTAAGGGACTAGTCTATGGCGAGCAGTACTTC.

V is TRBV3-1 (or the pseudogene TRBV3-2) and J is TRBJ2-5; no clear D gene. The CDR3 has 12 amino acids. Germline-derived CDR1 and CDR2 are LGHDT and YNNKEL (reference sequence). Trimming stripped 2 bases from V and 3 bases from J, with 4 bases between. This CDR3 is CASSQFEETQYF. The CDR3 nucleotides are TGTGCCAGCAGCCAATTCGAAGAGACCCAGTACTTC.

The chain employs TRBV11-2 and TRBJ2-5; no firm D call. The germline CDR1 and CDR2 sequences are SGHAT and FQNNGV. The CDR3 extends over 12 amino acids. Trimming removed 3 bases from V and 3 bases from J, with 5 bases in between. The DNA of the CDR3 is TGTGCCAGCAGCTTTTTAAAAGAGACCCAGTACTTC. This sequence encodes CASSFLKETQYF.